This TCR beta chain was captured in a study of Ad26.COV2.S vaccination and SARS-CoV-2 variants. About this clone itself: What it binds is unknown.

With 4 bases clipped from V and 7 bases from J, the junction kept 8 bases outside the gene matches. The germline V gene encodes CDR1 MNHEY and CDR2 SVGAGI. The CDR3 consists of 14 residues. Sequenced by immunoSEQ multiplex PCR; TCRdb stores in-frame clones only, minus some. The sample shows roughly 400,000 clones, about 91% of them seen only once. Study-level findings and limits: People who got the vaccine or the placebo had similar non-spike TCR breadth. Participants in the vaccine arm had higher spike-specific TCR breadth; placebo recipients had lower.

The treatment was: roughly 19 received Ad26.COV2.S at low or high dose, single or two shots; about 5 received placebo; per-sample allocation not given. Repertoires come from day 63 after the first vaccine or placebo injection. This Boston cohort included adults aged 18-55 years. Sequences were derived from peripheral blood, sampled in a trial of Ad26.COV2.S vaccine versus placebo. The V and J genes are TRBV6-5 and TRBJ1-1; 8 bases align to TRBD1. This sequence was found in a person aged 18-60 years who received the Ad26.COV2.S COVID-19 vaccine or a placebo. CDR3 coding DNA: TGTGCCAGCAGTTTGGACAGGGCACCTATTGAAGCTTTCTTT. This sequence encodes CASSLDRAPIEAFF.